This is a list of T cell receptor beta chains from one sample in a study of T cell changes during pregnancy in multiple sclerosis. The table came from immunoSEQ multiplex PCR; TCRdb's copy has only in-frame clones and leaves some out. The sample consists of around 47,000 clones, approximately 96% of them appearing once. This material consisted of peripheral blood, taken in the second trimester of pregnancy. The receptors stem from a female donor with multiple sclerosis, enrolled in a pregnancy study. CDR3s include the opening cysteine and the closing phenylalanine or tryptophan. The D gene is left open where the match is weak. Size is stated for part of the rows, as once, few or many counts, or as a class when the clone is expanded.

clone_size: -
d_call: TRBD2
v_call: TRBV28
j_call: TRBJ2-1
cdr3_nt: TGTGCCAGCAGCGAGACTAGCGGGAGGTTCAATGAGCAGTTCTTC
cdr3_aa: CASSETSGRFNEQFF

clone_size: -
d_call: -
v_call: TRBV7-3
j_call: TRBJ2-1
cdr3_nt: TGTGCCAGCGGAACTAGCTCCCACAATGAGCAGTTCTTC
cdr3_aa: CASGTSSHNEQFF

clone_size: -
d_call: TRBD1
v_call: TRBV29-1
j_call: TRBJ1-2
cdr3_nt: TGCAGCGTCGGCACAGGGGGAGACTATGGCTACACCTTC
cdr3_aa: CSVGTGGDYGYTF

clone_size: -
d_call: -
v_call: TRBV2
j_call: TRBJ2-7
cdr3_nt: TGTGCCAGCAGCCGCTGGGATAGGGGCTACGAGCAGTACTTC
cdr3_aa: CASSRWDRGYEQYF

clone_size: few
d_call: TRBD2
v_call: TRBV7-2
j_call: TRBJ2-7
cdr3_nt: TGTGCCAGCAGCTTAGCCGGGGGGGGGTACGAGCAGTACTTC
cdr3_aa: CASSLAGGGYEQYF

clone_size: -
d_call: -
v_call: TRBV7-9
j_call: TRBJ1-1
cdr3_nt: TGTGCCAGCAGCTTAGCGGGGCCGTCGGGGGGGGGTGAAGCTTTCTTT
cdr3_aa: CASSLAGPSGGGEAFF

clone_size: -
d_call: -
v_call: TRBV10-3
j_call: TRBJ1-5
cdr3_nt: TGTGCCACACAGACAGGAAACGATCAGCCCCAGCATTTT
cdr3_aa: CATQTGNDQPQHF

clone_size: -
d_call: -
v_call: TRBV27
j_call: TRBJ2-2
cdr3_nt: TGTGCCAGCAGTTTAGGATTGACAGGCGGTAGGGCCGGGGAGCTGTTTTTT
cdr3_aa: CASSLGLTGGRAGELFF

clone_size: once
d_call: TRBD2
v_call: TRBV4-2
j_call: TRBJ2-3
cdr3_nt: TGTGCCAGCAGCCAAGTAAGGGGCGGGGGGGCTTACACAGATACGCAGTATTTT
cdr3_aa: CASSQVRGGGAYTDTQYF

clone_size: -
d_call: -
v_call: TRBV7-6
j_call: TRBJ1-3
cdr3_nt: TGTGCCAGCAGCTTAGAGGGACAATCGAGGACCATATATTTT
cdr3_aa: CASSLEGQSRTIYF

clone_size: -
d_call: -
v_call: TRBV7-8
j_call: TRBJ2-3
cdr3_nt: TGTGCCAGCAGCTTAGCCCGCGTTGCCAGGGACACAGATACGCAGTATTTT
cdr3_aa: CASSLARVARDTDTQYF

clone_size: -
d_call: TRBD2
v_call: TRBV7-9
j_call: TRBJ2-3
cdr3_nt: TGTGCCAGCAGCCCGACGGGACTAGCGGGGCCAGATACGCAGTATTTT
cdr3_aa: CASSPTGLAGPDTQYF

clone_size: -
d_call: -
v_call: TRBV6-1
j_call: TRBJ1-3
cdr3_nt: TGTGCCAGCATGATCAGGGTCCTCGATAACACCATATATTTT
cdr3_aa: CASMIRVLDNTIYF

clone_size: -
d_call: -
v_call: TRBV4-2
j_call: TRBJ1-6
cdr3_nt: TGTGCCAGCAGCCAAGATCGAGCCTCACCCCTCCACTTT
cdr3_aa: CASSQDRASPLHF

clone_size: few
d_call: -
v_call: TRBV27
j_call: TRBJ1-2
cdr3_nt: TGTGCCAGCAGTTTTACCCCCCCGCGCCTTCCTCTTAGCTACACCTTC
cdr3_aa: CASSFTPPRLPLSYTF

clone_size: -
d_call: -
v_call: TRBV29-1
j_call: TRBJ2-3
cdr3_nt: TGCAGCGTTGGTCACTTCACAGATACGCAGTATTTT
cdr3_aa: CSVGHFTDTQYF

clone_size: -
d_call: -
v_call: TRBV27
j_call: TRBJ2-3
cdr3_nt: TGTGCCAGCAGTTTATTCTCCTCGACAGCCCTAATTGGAGATACGCAGTATTTT
cdr3_aa: CASSLFSSTALIGDTQYF